This TCR beta chain was sequenced in a study of OX40 agonist ivuxolimab in advanced cancers. Study results and caveats: Patients who responded partially at 0.1-3.0 mg/kg showed clonal expansion ranking among the lowest.

Using immunoSEQ multiplex PCR, the repertoire was profiled, and TCRdb retains in-frame clones only, with some absent. The table has about 58,000 clones, roughly 84% seen once. By share of the sample, this clone is medium-sized. Antigen unknown. This CDR3 contains 15 residues. J gave up 2 bases and V 3 bases, and 2 bases lay outside the gene matches. The germline V gene has CDR1 MGHDK and CDR2 SYGVNS. The source is an adult with an advanced solid tumor such as melanoma, head and neck, liver or kidney cancer. The sample in question was CD4+ or CD8+ T cells sorted from blood, obtained in a trial of the OX40 agonist ivuxolimab. The V call is TRBV25-1, the J call TRBJ1-2, with 11 bases matching TRBD1. CDR3 residues: CASSDRDRGNYGYTF. The DNA of the CDR3 is TGTGCCAGCAGTGACCGGGACAGGGGGAACTATGGCTACACCTTC.